This T cell receptor (beta chain) was identified in a study of shared clonotypes between healthy human individuals. In the naive CD8 group, cells lacked CD45RO and were positively selected for CCR7, so terminally differentiated effector memory CD45RA+ cells were left out. On this clone: Its antigen is not identified.

Germline loops: CDR1 MDHEN, CDR2 SYDVKM. Trimming removed 9 bases from V and 12 bases from J, with 36 bases in between. This CDR3 has 18 residues. Study-wide findings and caveats: Non-shared clonotypes showed lower generation probabilities than clonotypes common to all four donors. Donor clonotype sharing was expected to depend on sequencing depth.

The repertoire was sequenced with immunoSEQ multiplex PCR; TCRdb's copy has only in-frame clones and lacks some. Seen here are roughly 2 million clones, about 94% observed once, and the top ten hold approximately 1.2%. Sequenced input: naive CD8+ T cells sorted from blood. The receptor was isolated from a young man in good health. The chain uses TRBV28 and TRBJ2-1; D is perhaps TRBD1 (5 bases). The CDR3 loop is CASFFGAQSRTLPQGQFF. CDR3 coding DNA: TGTGCCAGTTTTTTTGGCGCTCAGAGCCGCACCCTCCCCCAGGGGCAGTTCTTC. Full variable domain (outside the CDR3, taken from reference TRBV28 and TRBJ2-1): DVKVTQSSRYLVKRTGEKVFLECVQDMDHENMFWYRQDPGLGLRLIYFSYDVKMKEKGDIPEGYSVSREKKERFSLILESASTNQTSMYLCASFFGAQSRTLPQGQFFGPGTRLTVL.